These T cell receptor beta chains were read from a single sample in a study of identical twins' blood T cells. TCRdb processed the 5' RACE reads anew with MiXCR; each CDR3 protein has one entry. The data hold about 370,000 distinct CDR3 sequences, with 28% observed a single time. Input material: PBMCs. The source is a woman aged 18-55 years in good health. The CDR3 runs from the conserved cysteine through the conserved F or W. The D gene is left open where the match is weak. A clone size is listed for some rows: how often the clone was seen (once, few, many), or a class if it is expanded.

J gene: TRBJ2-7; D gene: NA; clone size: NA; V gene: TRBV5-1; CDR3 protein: CASSFPSGRGISYEQYF; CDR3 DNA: TGCGCCAGCAGCTTCCCGTCCGGGCGAGGTATTAGTTACGAGCAGTACTTC
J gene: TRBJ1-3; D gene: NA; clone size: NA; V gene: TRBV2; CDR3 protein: CASYLSFEGTSGNTIYF; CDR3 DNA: TGTGCCAGCTACCTCTCGTTCGAGGGGACTAGTGGAAACACCATATATTTT
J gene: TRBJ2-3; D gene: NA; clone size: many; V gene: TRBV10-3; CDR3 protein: CAIRGGGGTDTQYF; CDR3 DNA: TGTGCCATTCGTGGTGGCGGGGGCACAGATACGCAGTATTTT
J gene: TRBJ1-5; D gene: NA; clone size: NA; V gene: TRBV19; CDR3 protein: CASSIAQRDQPQHF; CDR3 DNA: TGTGCCAGTAGTATAGCCCAGCGGGATCAGCCCCAGCATTTT
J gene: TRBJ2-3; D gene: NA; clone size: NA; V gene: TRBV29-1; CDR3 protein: CSVEDPRDSKFTDTQYF; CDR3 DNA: TGCAGCGTTGAAGATCCCCGGGACTCGAAGTTCACAGATACGCAGTATTTT
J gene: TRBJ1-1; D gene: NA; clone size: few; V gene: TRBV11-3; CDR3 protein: CASSSGGDTEAFF; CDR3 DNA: TGTGCCAGCAGCTCCGGCGGGGACACTGAAGCTTTCTTT
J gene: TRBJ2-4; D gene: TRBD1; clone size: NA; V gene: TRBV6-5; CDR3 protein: CASSTLRLSGTGLAKNIQYF; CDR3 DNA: TGTGCCAGCAGTACGCTCCGATTATCCGGGACAGGGCTAGCCAAAAACATTCAGTACTTC
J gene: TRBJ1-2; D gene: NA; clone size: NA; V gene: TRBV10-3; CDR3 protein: CAISEPPPGRGYGCTF; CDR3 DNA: TGTGCCATCAGTGAGCCCCCTCCCGGGAGAGGCTATGGCTGCACCTTC
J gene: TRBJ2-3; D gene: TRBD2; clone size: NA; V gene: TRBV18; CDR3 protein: CASSPRLAGSDTQYF; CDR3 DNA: TGTGCCAGCTCACCGAGACTAGCGGGGTCGGATACGCAGTATTTT
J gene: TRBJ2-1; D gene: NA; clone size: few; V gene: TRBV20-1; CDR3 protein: CSARFGGEQFF; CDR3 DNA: TGCAGTGCTAGATTTGGCGGGGAGCAGTTCTTC
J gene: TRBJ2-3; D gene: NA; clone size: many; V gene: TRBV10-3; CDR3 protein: CAISGTSTDTQYF; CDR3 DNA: TGTGCCATCAGTGGGACTAGCACAGATACGCAGTATTTT
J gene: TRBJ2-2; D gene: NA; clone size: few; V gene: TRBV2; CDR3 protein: CASSEGLAGIGNTGELFF; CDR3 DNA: TGTGCCAGCAGTGAGGGACTGGCGGGAATAGGGAACACCGGGGAGCTGTTTTTT
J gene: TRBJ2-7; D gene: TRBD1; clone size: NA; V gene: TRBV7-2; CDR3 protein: CASSFWTGGTYEQYF; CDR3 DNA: TGTGCCAGCAGCTTCTGGACAGGGGGGACCTACGAGCAGTACTTC
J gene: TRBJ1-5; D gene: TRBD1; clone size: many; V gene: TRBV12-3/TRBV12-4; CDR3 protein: CASRDRNSNQPQHF; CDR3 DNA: TGTGCCAGCAGGGACAGGAATAGCAATCAGCCCCAGCATTTT
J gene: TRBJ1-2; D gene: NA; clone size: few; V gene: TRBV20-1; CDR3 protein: CSASPDRIYGYTF; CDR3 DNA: TGCAGTGCTAGCCCCGACAGGATCTATGGCTACACCTTC
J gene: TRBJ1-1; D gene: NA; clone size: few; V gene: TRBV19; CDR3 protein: CASSTPSSRVNTEAFF; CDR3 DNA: TGTGCCAGTAGTACGCCGAGTTCAAGAGTGAACACTGAAGCTTTCTTT
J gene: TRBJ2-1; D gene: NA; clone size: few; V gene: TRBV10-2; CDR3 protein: CASSDYYEQFF; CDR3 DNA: TGCGCCAGCAGTGATTATTATGAGCAGTTCTTC
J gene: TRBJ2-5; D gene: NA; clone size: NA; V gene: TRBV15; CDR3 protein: CATSSSTLETQYF; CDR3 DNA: TGTGCCACCAGCTCCAGTACCTTGGAGACCCAGTACTTC
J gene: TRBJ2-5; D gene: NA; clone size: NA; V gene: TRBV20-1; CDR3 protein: CSASPVDLYQETQYF; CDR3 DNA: TGCAGTGCTAGCCCCGTCGATCTGTACCAAGAGACCCAGTACTTC
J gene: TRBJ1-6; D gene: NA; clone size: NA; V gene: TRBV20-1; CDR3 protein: CIARDRGKKNSPLHF; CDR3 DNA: TGCATTGCTAGAGATCGTGGCAAGAAAAATTCACCCCTCCACTTT
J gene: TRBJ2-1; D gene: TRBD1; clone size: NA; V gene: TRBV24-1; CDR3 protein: CATSDPGQGAPHEQFF; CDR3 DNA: TGTGCCACCAGTGACCCCGGACAGGGGGCCCCGCATGAGCAGTTCTTC
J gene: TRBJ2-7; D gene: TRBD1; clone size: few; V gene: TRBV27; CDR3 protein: CASSSRQGYEQYF; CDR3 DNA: TGTGCCAGCAGTTCCAGACAGGGTTACGAGCAGTACTTC
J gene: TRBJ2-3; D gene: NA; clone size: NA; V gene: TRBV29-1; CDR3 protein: CSVIIDTQYF; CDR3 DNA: TGCAGCGTGATTATAGATACGCAGTATTTT
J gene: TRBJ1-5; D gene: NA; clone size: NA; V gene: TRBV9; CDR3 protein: CASSVADVSQPQHF; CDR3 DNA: TGTGCCAGCAGCGTAGCCGACGTATCTCAGCCCCAGCATTTT
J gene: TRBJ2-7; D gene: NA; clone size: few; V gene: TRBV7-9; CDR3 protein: CASSLGARYEQYF; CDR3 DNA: TGTGCCAGCAGCTTAGGGGCTAGATACGAGCAGTACTTC
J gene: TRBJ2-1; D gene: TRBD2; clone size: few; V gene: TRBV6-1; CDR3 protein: CASSESAGLAGAIEQFF; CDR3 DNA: TGTGCCAGCAGTGAATCGGCGGGACTAGCGGGGGCTATTGAGCAGTTCTTC
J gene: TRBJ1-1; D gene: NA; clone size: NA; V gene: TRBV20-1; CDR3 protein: CSARSPGGAEAFF; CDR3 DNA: TGCAGTGCTAGATCCCCGGGGGGAGCTGAAGCTTTCTTT
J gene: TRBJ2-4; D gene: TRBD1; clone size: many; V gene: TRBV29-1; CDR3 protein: CSVGDREDIQYF; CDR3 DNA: TGCAGCGTTGGGGACAGGGAGGACATTCAGTACTTC
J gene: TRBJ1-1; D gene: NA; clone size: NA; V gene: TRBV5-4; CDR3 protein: CASSSSETEAFF; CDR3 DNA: TGTGCCAGCAGCTCGAGTGAGACTGAAGCTTTCTTT
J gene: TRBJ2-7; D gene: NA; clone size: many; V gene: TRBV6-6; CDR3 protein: CASSSRGDEQYF; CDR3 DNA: TGTGCCAGCAGTAGCAGGGGTGACGAGCAGTACTTC
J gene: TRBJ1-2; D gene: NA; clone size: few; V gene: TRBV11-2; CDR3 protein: CASSLTGTTYGYTF; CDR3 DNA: TGTGCCAGCAGCTTAACGGGGACAACCTATGGCTACACCTTC
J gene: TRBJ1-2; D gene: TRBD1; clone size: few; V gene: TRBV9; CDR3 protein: CASSAPLDRSHYGYTF; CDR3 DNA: TGTGCCAGCAGCGCTCCCCTGGACAGGTCCCACTATGGCTACACCTTC
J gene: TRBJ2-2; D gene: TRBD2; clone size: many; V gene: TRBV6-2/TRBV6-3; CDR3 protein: CASRPSGRNTGELFF; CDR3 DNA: TGTGCCAGCAGGCCTAGCGGGCGGAACACCGGGGAGCTGTTTTTT
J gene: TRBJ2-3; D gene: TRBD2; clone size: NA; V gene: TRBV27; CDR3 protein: CASSFYGRGGPTDTQYF; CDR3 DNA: TGTGCCAGCAGTTTCTACGGTCGGGGGGGACCTACAGATACGCAGTATTTT
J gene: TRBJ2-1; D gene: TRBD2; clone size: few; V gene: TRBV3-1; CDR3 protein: CASSHQSWLADNEQFF; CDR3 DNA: TGTGCCAGCAGCCATCAATCGTGGCTAGCGGACAATGAGCAGTTCTTC
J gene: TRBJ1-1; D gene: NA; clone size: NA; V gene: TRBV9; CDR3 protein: CASSVARDKNTEAFF; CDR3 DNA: TGTGCCAGCAGCGTAGCTAGGGACAAGAACACTGAAGCTTTCTTT
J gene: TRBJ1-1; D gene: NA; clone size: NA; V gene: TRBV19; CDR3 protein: CASSMGQGLNTEAFF; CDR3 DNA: TGTGCCAGTAGTATGGGGCAGGGACTCAACACTGAAGCTTTCTTT
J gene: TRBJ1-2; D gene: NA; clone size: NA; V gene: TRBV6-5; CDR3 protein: CASKQVWAGDYGYTF; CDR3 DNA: TGTGCCAGCAAGCAGGTCTGGGCAGGAGACTATGGCTACACCTTC
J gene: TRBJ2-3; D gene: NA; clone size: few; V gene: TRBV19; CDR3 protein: CASSLQTARGADTQYF; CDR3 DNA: TGTGCCAGTAGTCTTCAGACCGCCAGGGGGGCAGATACGCAGTATTTT
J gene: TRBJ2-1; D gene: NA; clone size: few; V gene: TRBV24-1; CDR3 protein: CATSDPGSEQFF; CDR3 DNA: TGTGCCACCAGTGATCCAGGGTCTGAGCAGTTCTTC
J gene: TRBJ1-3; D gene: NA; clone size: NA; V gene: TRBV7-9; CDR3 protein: CASSYPGRGNTIYF; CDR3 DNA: TGTGCCAGCAGCTACCCGGGCAGGGGAAACACCATATATTTT
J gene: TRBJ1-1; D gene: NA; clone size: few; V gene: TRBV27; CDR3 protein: CASSPTVRTEAFF; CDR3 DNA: TGTGCCAGCAGTCCCACGGTTCGGACTGAAGCTTTCTTT
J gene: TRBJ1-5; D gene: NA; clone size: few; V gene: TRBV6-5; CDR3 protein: CASSFGLEQPQHF; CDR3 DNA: TGTGCCAGCAGTTTCGGCCTCGAGCAGCCCCAGCATTTT
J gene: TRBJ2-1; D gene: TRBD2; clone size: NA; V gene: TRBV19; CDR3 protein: CASSTSGRANEQFF; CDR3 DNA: TGTGCCAGCTCAACTAGCGGGAGGGCCAATGAGCAGTTCTTC
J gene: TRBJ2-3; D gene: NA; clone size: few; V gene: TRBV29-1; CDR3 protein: CSVTEAGRTADTQYF; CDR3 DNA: TGCAGCGTTACCGAAGCGGGCAGGACGGCAGATACGCAGTATTTT
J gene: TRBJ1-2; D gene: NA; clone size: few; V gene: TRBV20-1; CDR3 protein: CSARDHIYGYTF; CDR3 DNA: TGCAGTGCTAGAGATCACATCTATGGCTACACCTTC
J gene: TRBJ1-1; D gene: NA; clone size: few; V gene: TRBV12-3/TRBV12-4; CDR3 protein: CASSFNSMNTEAFF; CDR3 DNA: TGTGCCAGCAGTTTTAACAGCATGAACACTGAAGCTTTCTTT
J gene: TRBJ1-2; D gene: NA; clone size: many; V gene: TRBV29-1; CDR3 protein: CSAYRTGGGYTF; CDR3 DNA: TGCAGCGCTTACCGGACCGGCGGGGGCTACACCTTC
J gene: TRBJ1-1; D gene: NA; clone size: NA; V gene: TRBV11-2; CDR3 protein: CSSSSQNRAEAFF; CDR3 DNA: TGTTCCAGCAGTTCCCAGAATCGGGCAGAAGCTTTCTTT
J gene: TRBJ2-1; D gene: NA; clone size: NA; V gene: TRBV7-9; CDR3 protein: CASSLGRDANREQFF; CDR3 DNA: TGTGCCAGCAGCTTAGGACGGGACGCCAACAGGGAGCAGTTCTTC
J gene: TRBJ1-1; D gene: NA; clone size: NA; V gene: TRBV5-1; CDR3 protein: CASSLPFVGTANTEAFF; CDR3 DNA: TGCGCCAGCAGCTTACCTTTCGTCGGGACTGCGAACACTGAAGCTTTCTTT
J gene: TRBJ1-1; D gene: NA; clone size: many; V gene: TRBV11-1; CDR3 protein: CASSLVRGEAFF; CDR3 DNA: TGTGCCAGCAGCTTAGTACGGGGTGAAGCTTTCTTT
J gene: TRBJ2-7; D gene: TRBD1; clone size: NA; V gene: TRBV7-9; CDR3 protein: CASSLASGTGGREQYF; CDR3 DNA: TGTGCCAGCAGCTTAGCCTCCGGGACAGGGGGAAGGGAGCAGTACTTC
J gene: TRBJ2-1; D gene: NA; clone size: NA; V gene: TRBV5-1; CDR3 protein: CASSWRGGGDNEQFF; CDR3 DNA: TGCGCCAGCAGCTGGAGGGGAGGGGGGGACAATGAGCAGTTCTTC
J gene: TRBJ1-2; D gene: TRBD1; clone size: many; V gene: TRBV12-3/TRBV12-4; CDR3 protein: CASSFGTVNYGYTF; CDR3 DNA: TGTGCCAGCAGTTTTGGGACAGTCAACTATGGCTACACCTTC
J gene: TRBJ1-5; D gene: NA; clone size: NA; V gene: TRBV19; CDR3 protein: CAGKVGVGSNQPQHF; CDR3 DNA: TGTGCCGGTAAGGTCGGGGTCGGAAGCAATCAGCCCCAGCATTTT
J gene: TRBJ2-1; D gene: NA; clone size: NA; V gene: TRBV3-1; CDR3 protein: CASSRDYNEQFF; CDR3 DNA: TGTGCCAGCAGCCGAGATTACAATGAGCAGTTCTTC
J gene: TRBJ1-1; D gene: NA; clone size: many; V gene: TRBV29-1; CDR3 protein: CSAGGGWAMNTEAFF; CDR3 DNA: TGCAGCGCCGGAGGCGGATGGGCGATGAACACTGAAGCTTTCTTT
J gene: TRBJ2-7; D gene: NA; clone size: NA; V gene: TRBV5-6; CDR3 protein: CASSQGHISYEQYF; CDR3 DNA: TGTGCCAGCAGCCAGGGACATATTTCCTACGAGCAGTACTTC